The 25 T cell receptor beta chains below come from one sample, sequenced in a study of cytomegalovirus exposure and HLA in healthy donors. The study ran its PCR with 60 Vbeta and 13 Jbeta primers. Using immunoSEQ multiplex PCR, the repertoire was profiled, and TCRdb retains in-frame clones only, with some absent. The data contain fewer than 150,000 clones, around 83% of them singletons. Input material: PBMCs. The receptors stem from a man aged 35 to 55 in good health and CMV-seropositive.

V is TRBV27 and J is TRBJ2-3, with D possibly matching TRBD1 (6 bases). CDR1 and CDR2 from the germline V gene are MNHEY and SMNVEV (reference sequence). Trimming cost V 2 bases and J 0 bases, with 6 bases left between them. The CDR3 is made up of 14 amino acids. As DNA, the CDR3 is TGTGCCAGCAGTTTAGGACAGAGCACAGATACGCAGTATTTT. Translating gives CASSLGQSTDTQYF.

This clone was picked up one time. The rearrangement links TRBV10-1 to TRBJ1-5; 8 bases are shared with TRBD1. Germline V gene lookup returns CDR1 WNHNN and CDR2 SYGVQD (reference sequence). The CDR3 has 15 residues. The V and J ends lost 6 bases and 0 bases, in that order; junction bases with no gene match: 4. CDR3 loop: CASRRTGISNQPQHF. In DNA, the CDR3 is TGCGCCAGCAGGAGGACAGGGATTAGCAATCAGCCCCAGCATTTT.

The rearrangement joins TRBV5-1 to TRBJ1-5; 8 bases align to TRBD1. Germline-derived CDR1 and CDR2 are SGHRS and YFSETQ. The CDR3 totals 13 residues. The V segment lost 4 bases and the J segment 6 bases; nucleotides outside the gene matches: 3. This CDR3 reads CASSTGQGQPQHF. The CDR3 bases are TGCGCCAGCAGCACAGGACAGGGTCAGCCCCAGCATTTT.

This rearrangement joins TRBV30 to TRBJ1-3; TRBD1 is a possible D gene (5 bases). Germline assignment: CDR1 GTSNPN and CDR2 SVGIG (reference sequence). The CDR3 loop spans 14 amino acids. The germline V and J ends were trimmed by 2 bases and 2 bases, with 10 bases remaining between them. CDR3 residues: CAWSKDRAGNTIYF. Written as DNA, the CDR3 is TGTGCCTGGAGTAAAGACAGAGCTGGAAACACCATATATTTT. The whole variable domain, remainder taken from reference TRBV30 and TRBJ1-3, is SQTIHQWPATLVQPVGSPLSLECTVEGTSNPNLYWYRQAAGRGLQLLFYSVGIGQISSEVPQNLSASRPQDRQFILSSKKLLLSDSGFYLCAWSKDRAGNTIYFGEGSWLTVV.

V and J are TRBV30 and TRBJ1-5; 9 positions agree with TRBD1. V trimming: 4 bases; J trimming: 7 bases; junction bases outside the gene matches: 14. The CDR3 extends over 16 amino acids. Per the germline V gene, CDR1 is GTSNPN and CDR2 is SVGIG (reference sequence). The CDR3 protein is CAWKIIPGQGLQPQHF. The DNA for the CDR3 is TGTGCCTGGAAGATCATCCCGGGACAGGGCTTGCAGCCCCAGCATTTT.

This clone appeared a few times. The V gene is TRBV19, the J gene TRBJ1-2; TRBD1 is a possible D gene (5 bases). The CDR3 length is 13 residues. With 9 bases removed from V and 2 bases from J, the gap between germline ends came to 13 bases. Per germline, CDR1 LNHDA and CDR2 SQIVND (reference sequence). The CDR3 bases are TGTGCCAGCCGACGACAGCCCAACTATGGCTACACCTTC. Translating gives CASRRQPNYGYTF.

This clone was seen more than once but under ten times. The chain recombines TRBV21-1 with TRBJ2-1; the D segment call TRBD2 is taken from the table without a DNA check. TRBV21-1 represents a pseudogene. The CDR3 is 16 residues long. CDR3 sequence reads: CASSLAGEKPYNEQFF. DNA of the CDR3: TGTGCCAGCAGTTTAGCGGGGGAAAAACCCTACAATGAGCAGTTCTTC.

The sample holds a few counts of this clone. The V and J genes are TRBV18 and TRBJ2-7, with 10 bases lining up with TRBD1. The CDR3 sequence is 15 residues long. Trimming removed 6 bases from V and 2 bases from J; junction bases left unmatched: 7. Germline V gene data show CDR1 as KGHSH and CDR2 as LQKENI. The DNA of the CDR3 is TGTGCCAGCTCCGATACCGGGACAGGGGCCTACGAGCAGTACTTC. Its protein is CASSDTGTGAYEQYF. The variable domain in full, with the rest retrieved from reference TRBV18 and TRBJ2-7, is NAGVMQNPRHLVRRRGQEARLRCSPMKGHSHVYWYRQLPEEGLKFMVYLQKENIIDESGMPKERFSAEFPKEGPSILRIQQVVRGDSAAYFCASSDTGTGAYEQYFGPGTRLTVT.

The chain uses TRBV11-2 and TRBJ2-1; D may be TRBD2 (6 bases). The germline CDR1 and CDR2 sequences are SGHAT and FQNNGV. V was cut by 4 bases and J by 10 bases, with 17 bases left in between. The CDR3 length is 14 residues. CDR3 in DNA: TGTGCCAGCAGCTCCCGGGACGGGGGAGAAGAGCAGTTCTTC. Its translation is CASSSRDGGEEQFF.

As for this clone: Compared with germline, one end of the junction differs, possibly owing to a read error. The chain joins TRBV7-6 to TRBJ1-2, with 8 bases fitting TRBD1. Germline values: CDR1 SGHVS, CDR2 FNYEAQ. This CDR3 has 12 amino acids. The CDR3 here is CASSSGQEGFAF. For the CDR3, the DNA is TGTGCCAGCAGCTCGGGACAGGAAGGTTTTGCCTTC.

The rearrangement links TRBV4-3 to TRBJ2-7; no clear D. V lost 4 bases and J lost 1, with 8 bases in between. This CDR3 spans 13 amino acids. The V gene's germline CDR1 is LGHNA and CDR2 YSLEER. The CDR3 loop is CASSLSRSYEQYF. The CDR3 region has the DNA TGCGCCAGCAGCCTTTCCAGGTCCTACGAGCAGTACTTC.

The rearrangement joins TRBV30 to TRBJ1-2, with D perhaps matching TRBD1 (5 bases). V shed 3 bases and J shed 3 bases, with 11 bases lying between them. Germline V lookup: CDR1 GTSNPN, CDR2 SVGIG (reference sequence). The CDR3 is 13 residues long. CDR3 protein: CAWRGREHYGYTF. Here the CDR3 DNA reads TGTGCCTGGAGGGGCAGGGAACACTATGGCTACACCTTC.

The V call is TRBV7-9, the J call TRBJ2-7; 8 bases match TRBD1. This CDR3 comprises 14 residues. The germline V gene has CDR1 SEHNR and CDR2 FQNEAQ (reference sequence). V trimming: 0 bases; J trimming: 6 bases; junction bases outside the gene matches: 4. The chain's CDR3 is CASSLASTGAEQYF. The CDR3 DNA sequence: TGTGCCAGCAGCTTAGCGTCGACAGGGGCCGAGCAGTACTTC.

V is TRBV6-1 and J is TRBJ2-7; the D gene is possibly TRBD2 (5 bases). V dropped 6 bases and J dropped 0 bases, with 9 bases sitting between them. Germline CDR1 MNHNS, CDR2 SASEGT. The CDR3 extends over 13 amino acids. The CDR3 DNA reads TGTGCCAGCAGGACGGGGAACTCCTACGAGCAGTACTTC. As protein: CASRTGNSYEQYF.

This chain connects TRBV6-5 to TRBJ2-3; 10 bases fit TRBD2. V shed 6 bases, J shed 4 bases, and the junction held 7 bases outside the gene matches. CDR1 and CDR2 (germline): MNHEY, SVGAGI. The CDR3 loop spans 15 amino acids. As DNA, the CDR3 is TGTGCCAGCAGAAACCCTAGCGGGGGTGCAGATACGCAGTATTTT. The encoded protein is CASRNPSGGADTQYF.

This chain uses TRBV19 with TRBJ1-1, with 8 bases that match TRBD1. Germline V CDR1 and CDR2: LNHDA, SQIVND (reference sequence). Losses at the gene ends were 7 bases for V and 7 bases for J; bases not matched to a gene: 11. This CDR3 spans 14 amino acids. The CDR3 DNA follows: TGTGCCAGTACCAAGGACAGGGAGGGTGTTGAAGCTTTCTTT. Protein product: CASTKDREGVEAFF. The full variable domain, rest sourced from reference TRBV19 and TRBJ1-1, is DGGITQSPKYLFRKEGQNVTLSCEQNLNHDAMYWYRQDPGQGLRLIYYSQIVNDFQKGDIAEGYSVSREKKESFPLTVTSAQKNPTAFYLCASTKDREGVEAFFGQGTRLTVV.

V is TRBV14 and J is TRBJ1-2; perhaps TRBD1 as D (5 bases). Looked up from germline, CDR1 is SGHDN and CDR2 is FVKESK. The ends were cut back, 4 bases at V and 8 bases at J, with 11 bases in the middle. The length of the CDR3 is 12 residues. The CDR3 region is CASSPGGRGYTF. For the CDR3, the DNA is TGTGCCAGCAGCCCCGGGGGTAGGGGCTACACCTTC.

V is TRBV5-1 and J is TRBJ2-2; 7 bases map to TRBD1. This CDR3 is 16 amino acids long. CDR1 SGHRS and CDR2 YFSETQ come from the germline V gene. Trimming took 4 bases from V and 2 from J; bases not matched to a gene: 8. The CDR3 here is CASSRTGQTNTGELFF. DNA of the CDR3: TGCGCCAGCAGCAGGACGGGACAGACCAACACCGGGGAGCTGTTTTTT. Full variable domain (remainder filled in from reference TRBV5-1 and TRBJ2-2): KAGVTQTPRYLIKTRGQQVTLSCSPISGHRSVSWYQQTPGQGLQFLFEYFSETQRNKGNFPGRFSGRQFSNSRSEMNVSTLELGDSALYLCASSRTGQTNTGELFFGEGSRLTVL.

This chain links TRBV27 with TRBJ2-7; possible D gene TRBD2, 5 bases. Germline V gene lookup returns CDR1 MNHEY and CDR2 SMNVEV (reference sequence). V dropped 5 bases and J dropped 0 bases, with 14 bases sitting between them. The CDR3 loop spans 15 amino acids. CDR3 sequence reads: CASSPRPGNSYEQYF. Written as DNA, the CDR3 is TGTGCCAGCAGTCCTAGGCCGGGAAACTCCTACGAGCAGTACTTC.

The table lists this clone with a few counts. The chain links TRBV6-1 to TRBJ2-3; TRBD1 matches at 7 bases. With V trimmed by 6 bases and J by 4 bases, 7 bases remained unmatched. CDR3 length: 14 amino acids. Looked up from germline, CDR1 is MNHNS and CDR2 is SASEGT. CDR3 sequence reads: CASSHTQGADTQYF. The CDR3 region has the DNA TGTGCCAGCAGCCACACCCAGGGGGCAGATACGCAGTATTTT.

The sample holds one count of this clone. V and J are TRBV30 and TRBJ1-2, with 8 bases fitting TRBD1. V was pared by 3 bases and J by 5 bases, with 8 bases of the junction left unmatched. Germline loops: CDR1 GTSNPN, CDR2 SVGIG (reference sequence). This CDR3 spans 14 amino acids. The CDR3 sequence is CAWRDWTGSYGYTF. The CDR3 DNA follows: TGTGCCTGGAGGGATTGGACAGGGAGTTATGGCTACACCTTC. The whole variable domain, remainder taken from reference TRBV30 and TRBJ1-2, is SQTIHQWPATLVQPVGSPLSLECTVEGTSNPNLYWYRQAAGRGLQLLFYSVGIGQISSEVPQNLSASRPQDRQFILSSKKLLLSDSGFYLCAWRDWTGSYGYTFGSGTRLTVV.

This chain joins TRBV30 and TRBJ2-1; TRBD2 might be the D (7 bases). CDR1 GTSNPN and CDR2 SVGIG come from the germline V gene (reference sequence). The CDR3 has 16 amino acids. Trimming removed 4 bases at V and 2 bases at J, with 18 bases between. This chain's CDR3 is CAWTFRGSGAYNEQFF. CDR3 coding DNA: TGTGCCTGGACCTTCAGGGGAAGCGGGGCCTACAATGAGCAGTTCTTC.

For the CDR3, the DNA is TGTGCCAGCAGCGCGACAGGGGGCACGTACGAGCAGTACTTC. Translating gives CASSATGGTYEQYF. The chain employs TRBV9 and TRBJ2-7, with 10 nucleotides matching TRBD1. With 3 bases clipped from V and 4 bases from J, the junction kept 4 bases outside the gene matches. The CDR3 runs to 14 residues. Germline-derived CDR1 and CDR2 are SGDLS and YYNGEE.

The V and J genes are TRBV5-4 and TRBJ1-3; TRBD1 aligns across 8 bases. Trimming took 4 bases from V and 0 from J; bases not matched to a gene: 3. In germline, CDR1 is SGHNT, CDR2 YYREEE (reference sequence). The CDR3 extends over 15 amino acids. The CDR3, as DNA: TGTGCCAGCAGCACGGGGACAGGCTCTGGAAACACCATATATTTT. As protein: CASSTGTGSGNTIYF.

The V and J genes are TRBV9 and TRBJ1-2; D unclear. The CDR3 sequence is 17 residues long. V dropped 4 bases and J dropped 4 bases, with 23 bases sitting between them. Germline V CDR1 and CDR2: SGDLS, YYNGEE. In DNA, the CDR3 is TGTGCCAGCAGCTTCCAACCATCGGGGAGCACCAGCTATGGCTACACCTTC. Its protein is CASSFQPSGSTSYGYTF.